This T cell receptor (beta chain) originates from a study of blood T cell repertoires in COVID-19. Study at large: The cDNA or gDNA used as material had been derived from T cells, B-cell-depleted T cells, or PBMCs.

In the authors' methods: Quantification of nucleated cells was approximated via reference gene primer amplification. Data came from immunoSEQ multiplex PCR; TCRdb stores just in-frame clones and leaves some out. V and J calls and clone size are copied from that table; D and trimming were computed from the DNA. Among under 450,000 clones listed, around 88% were seen once. Sequenced: peripheral blood. The clonotype originates from a woman aged 55 to 70 with COVID-19, enrolled during active disease.

The CDR3 protein is CASGQTGDTEAFF. CDR3 DNA sequence: TGCGCCAGCGGCCAGACAGGGGACACTGAAGCTTTCTTT. The rearrangement joins TRBV10-2 to TRBJ1-1, with 8 bases identical to TRBD1. Trimming at V came to 8 bases and at J to 3 bases, leaving 5 bases not matched to a gene. Germline-derived CDR1 and CDR2 are WSHSY and SAAADI. There are 13 residues in the CDR3.